Below are 23 T cell receptor beta chains sequenced from a single sample in a study of CD8+ T cells in alopecia areata. Reverse transcribed after extraction, RNA yielded cDNA as the sequencing template. Sequencing was performed with immunoSEQ multiplex PCR; in TCRdb, only in-frame clones are kept and a portion is missing. Here the sample spans about 200,000 clones, approximately 60% being singletons. Source material: CD8+ T cells sorted from blood. Receptors were obtained from a human donor in good health.

This chain joins TRBV13 and TRBJ1-1; the match to TRBD1 covers 10 bases. Germline V gives CDR1 PRHDT, CDR2 FYEKMQ (reference sequence). V lost 5 bases to trimming and J lost 1 base; unmatched junction nucleotides: 4. This CDR3 is built from 15 residues. CDR3 coding DNA: TGTGCCAGCAGCCGAGGGGACAGGGGGAACACTGAAGCTTTCTTT. This translates into CASSRGDRGNTEAFF.

The V and J genes are TRBV6-5 and TRBJ2-1; 8 nucleotides agree with TRBD1. V gave up 6 bases and J gave up 4 bases; unmatched junction bases: 5. Germline CDR1 is MNHEY and CDR2 is SVGAGI. There are 14 residues in the CDR3. The CDR3 sequence is CASRMDREYNEQFF. The CDR3 DNA sequence: TGTGCCAGCAGAATGGACAGGGAATACAATGAGCAGTTCTTC.

This clone has more than one count but fewer than ten. The rearrangement uses TRBV7-8 and TRBJ2-7; a possible D gene is TRBD2 (6 bases). With 4 bases removed from V and 2 bases from J, the gap between germline ends came to 15 bases. This CDR3 is built from 15 residues. Germline V gives CDR1 SGHVS, CDR2 FQNEAQ. The CDR3 DNA reads TGTGCCAGCAGCTCCCTCGCGGGGTCCACCTACGAGCAGTACTTC. Its protein product is CASSSLAGSTYEQYF.

The chain combines TRBV7-9 with TRBJ1-3; D unclear. Germline values: CDR1 SEHNR, CDR2 FQNEAQ (reference sequence). There are 15 residues in the CDR3. Between the trimmed V and J ends, which lost 2 bases and 4 bases, there was a span of 12 bases. Here the CDR3 reads CASSLIPQGGNTIYF. The CDR3 DNA is TGTGCCAGCAGCTTAATCCCTCAAGGGGGAAACACCATATATTTT. Based on the CDR3 plus reference TRBV7-9 and TRBJ1-3, the full variable domain is DTGVSQNPRHKITKRGQNVTFRCDPISEHNRLYWYRQTLGQGPEFLTYFQNEAQLEKSRLLSDRFSAERPKGSFSTLEIQRTEQGDSAMYLCASSLIPQGGNTIYFGEGSWLTVV.

This clone occurred a few times. The rearrangement links TRBV5-1 to TRBJ1-2; TRBD1 is a possible D gene (5 bases). This CDR3 has 15 residues. Trimming cost V 4 bases and J 1 base, with 14 bases left between them. CDR1 is SGHRS, CDR2 YFSETQ, per germline. As DNA, the CDR3 is TGCGCCAGCAGCCCGACCCAGGGTTTTAACTATGGCTACACCTTC. Translated, it gives CASSPTQGFNYGYTF. The full variable domain, its missing parts supplied by reference TRBV5-1 and TRBJ1-2, is KAGVTQTPRYLIKTRGQQVTLSCSPISGHRSVSWYQQTPGQGLQFLFEYFSETQRNKGNFPGRFSGRQFSNSRSEMNVSTLELGDSALYLCASSPTQGFNYGYTFGSGTRLTVV.

J is TRBJ2-5 and V is TRBV4-1; maybe TRBD2 (6 bases). Germline V CDR1 and CDR2: MGHRA, YSYEKL. This CDR3 is built from 15 residues. Trimming pared 4 bases from V and 5 bases from J, leaving 17 bases between. The chain's CDR3 is CASSRGEDYRETQYF. The CDR3 nucleotides are TGCGCCAGCAGCCGAGGGGAGGACTACCGGGAGACCCAGTACTTC.

This chain connects TRBV6-5 to TRBJ2-3; 14 bases fit TRBD2. V shed 4 bases and J 4 bases; nucleotides not matched to a gene: 1. The CDR3 extends over 15 amino acids. The germline V gene encodes CDR1 MNHEY and CDR2 SVGAGI. CDR3 DNA: TGTGCCAGCAGTTCGACTAGCGGGGGGGCAGATACGCAGTATTTT. The encoded protein is CASSSTSGGADTQYF.

This clone showed up just a few times. The chain uses TRBV11-2 and TRBJ2-7; maybe TRBD2 (5 bases). CDR1 and CDR2 from the germline V gene are SGHAT and FQNNGV. This CDR3 contains 13 residues. Trimming took off 5 bases at V and 6 bases at J, with 14 bases between the two ends. The DNA of the CDR3 is TGTGCCAGCAGCCCGGGATTCATGGCCGAGCAGTACTTC. This gives the protein CASSPGFMAEQYF.

Comments on this clone: A far bigger clonotype differs at one base, so this is likely a read error. This CDR3 reads CASSLYRTVSPKNTEAFF. The CDR3 DNA sequence: TGTGCCAGCAGCTTGTATCGGACAGTCTCCCCAAAGAACACTGAAGCTTTCTTT. The chain is built from TRBV13 and TRBJ1-1; tentatively, D is TRBD1 (6 bases). From germline, CDR1 is PRHDT and CDR2 FYEKMQ (reference sequence). V lost 3 bases and J 1 base, leaving 21 bases between the germline ends. The length of the CDR3 is 18 residues.

The chain has TRBV7-9 and TRBJ1-5; D is ambiguous. This CDR3 is 14 amino acids long. V was pared by 5 bases and J by 5 bases, with 13 bases between. From germline, CDR1 is SEHNR and CDR2 FQNEAQ (reference sequence). In nucleotides, the CDR3 is TGTGCCAGCAGCCCTGGCGACATTTATCAGCCCCAGCATTTT. It is translated as CASSPGDIYQPQHF. Full variable domain (remainder filled in from reference TRBV7-9 and TRBJ1-5): DTGVSQNPRHKITKRGQNVTFRCDPISEHNRLYWYRQTLGQGPEFLTYFQNEAQLEKSRLLSDRFSAERPKGSFSTLEIQRTEQGDSAMYLCASSPGDIYQPQHFGDGTRLSIL.

The V gene is TRBV27, the J gene TRBJ1-1; 8 bases map to TRBD1. CDR1 MNHEY and CDR2 SMNVEV come from the germline V gene (reference sequence). J was trimmed by 7 bases and V by 5 bases; bases with no gene match: 6. This CDR3 comprises 13 residues. CDR3 bases: TGTGCCAGCAGTCTCAGGGGGCGGGGTGAAGCTTTCTTT. Protein product: CASSLRGRGEAFF.

This chain uses TRBV11-2 with TRBJ2-6; TRBD1 matches 8 bases. With 4 bases clipped from V and 0 bases from J, the junction kept 5 bases outside the gene matches. The CDR3 covers 17 residues. Germline V gene lookup returns CDR1 SGHAT and CDR2 FQNNGV. The CDR3 DNA reads as TGTGCCAGCAGCTCCGGGACAGGCCTCTCTGGGGCCAACGTCCTGACTTTC. It codes for CASSSGTGLSGANVLTF.

This clone was observed a handful of times. The chain couples TRBV13 to TRBJ1-1; D is undetermined. Per the germline V gene, CDR1 is PRHDT and CDR2 is FYEKMQ (reference sequence). The CDR3 has 12 amino acids. V was shortened by 10 bases and J by 3 bases, with 12 bases between the two germline ends. In DNA, the CDR3 is TGTGCCATCAAAGGGAGGGACACTGAAGCTTTCTTT. It specifies CAIKGRDTEAFF.

This clone has a handful of counts. The chain joins TRBV27 to TRBJ2-1, with 9 positions matching TRBD1. Germline assignment: CDR1 MNHEY and CDR2 SMNVEV (reference sequence). Trimming at V came to 5 bases and at J to 9 bases, leaving 5 bases not matched to a gene. The CDR3 length is 13 residues. The CDR3 DNA follows: TGTGCCAGCAGTCCGGGACAGGGTTTTGAGCAGTTCTTC. Amino acids: CASSPGQGFEQFF.

This clone was picked up a small number of times. The chain employs TRBV4-1 and TRBJ1-2; possible D gene TRBD1, 6 bases. The CDR3 sequence is 16 residues long. CDR1 and CDR2 (germline): MGHRA, YSYEKL. The V and J ends lost 0 bases and 4 bases respectively, with 15 bases between them. CDR3 region: CASSQESDSLFYGYTF. The CDR3 coding sequence is TGCGCCAGCAGCCAAGAATCGGACAGTCTTTTCTATGGCTACACCTTC.

In its sample, this clone was seen a few times. The V call is TRBV30, the J call TRBJ1-5; D gene uncertain. Germline V gene data show CDR1 as GTSNPN and CDR2 as SVGIG (reference sequence). The ends were cut back, 1 base at V and 0 bases at J, with 7 bases in the middle. The length of the CDR3 is 14 residues. CDR3 protein: CAWSEDGSNQPQHF. The CDR3 nucleotides are TGTGCCTGGAGTGAAGATGGTAGCAATCAGCCCCAGCATTTT.

This chain uses TRBV11-2 with TRBJ2-2; 8 bases line up with TRBD1. The germline gives CDR1 SGHAT, CDR2 FQNNGV. The CDR3 has 17 residues. Trimming cost V 7 bases and J 5 bases; bases outside gene matches: 15. The CDR3 loop is CASILNWGQAETGELFF. The CDR3, as DNA: TGTGCCAGCATCCTAAATTGGGGACAGGCGGAAACCGGGGAGCTGTTTTTT.

This sequence joins TRBV5-1 and TRBJ1-2, with D tentatively TRBD1 (6 bases). Germline V gives CDR1 SGHRS, CDR2 YFSETQ. Trimming shortened V by 4 bases and J by 2 bases, and 12 bases separated the two germline ends. The CDR3 is 14 residues long. CDR3 sequence (DNA): TGCGCCAGCAGCCACAGGGACACGAACTATGGCTACACCTTC. Amino acid sequence: CASSHRDTNYGYTF.

The rearrangement joins TRBV5-6 to TRBJ2-7, with D possibly called TRBD1 or TRBD2 (5 bases each). V was shortened by 4 bases and J by 4 bases, with 12 bases between the two germline ends. CDR3 length: 13 residues. Looked up from germline, CDR1 is SGHDT and CDR2 is YYEEEE. CDR3 nucleotides: TGTGCCAGCAGCCCTTGGGGGATATACGAGCAGTACTTC. It codes for CASSPWGIYEQYF.

This rearrangement joins TRBV2 to TRBJ2-5, with D possibly being TRBD1 (5 bases). The CDR3 has 16 amino acids. The germline V and J ends were trimmed by 3 bases and 5 bases, with 19 bases remaining between them. The germline V gene has CDR1 SNHLY and CDR2 FYNNEI. Written as DNA, the CDR3 is TGTGCCAGCAGTGACTTAGGGGAACGAGTTAGGGAGACCCAGTACTTC. Protein: CASSDLGERVRETQYF.

This clone appeared many times. The chain is built from TRBV27 and TRBJ2-2, with 11 bases lining up with TRBD1. V lost 5 bases to trimming and J lost 9 bases; unmatched junction nucleotides: 17. Germline CDR1 and CDR2: MNHEY and SMNVEV (reference sequence). The CDR3 covers 18 residues. CDR3 nucleotide sequence: TGTGCCAGCAGTCCCCCACCTCGGGGACAGGGGGGAAGCTGGGAGCTGTTTTTT. Translating gives CASSPPPRGQGGSWELFF.

This clone appeared a few times. The rearrangement uses TRBV12-2 and TRBJ1-5; the table's D call of TRBD1 was not tested on the DNA. TRBV12-2 is a known pseudogene. This CDR3 has 15 amino acids. The DNA for the CDR3 is TGTGCAAGTCGCACGTTCCAGGGTCTAGGGGTTCCCCAGCATTTT. Translating it yields CASRTFQGLGVPQHF.

The chain employs TRBV5-5 and TRBJ2-7; 7 bases are a match to TRBD1. V lost 3 bases, J lost 6 bases, and 9 bases stayed unmatched. The germline CDR1 and CDR2 sequences are SGHKS and YYEKEE (reference sequence). The CDR3 runs to 14 residues. The CDR3 spells CASSWGTDSFEQYF. The CDR3 DNA follows: TGTGCCAGCAGCTGGGGGACAGATTCTTTCGAGCAGTACTTC.